Sequencing of this TCR beta chain was carried out in a study of human thymus T cells (dated by TCRdb to the early 2020s). As for the study more broadly: TCR alpha and beta repertoires from about 8 infant thymus samples and four related peripheral blood samples were characterized in the study. Donor ages ranging from roughly 6 to 244 days were recorded, and over 5 male and a couple of female infants were included in the cohort.

General findings and caveats noted by the study authors: On average, thymus samples gave 750,000 to 950,000 unique TCRB clonotypes, whereas blood samples gave about 84,000. V and J gene segment usage appeared biased in both thymic and peripheral blood repertoires. The related research found that thymic TCR repertoires overlapped highly between unrelated individuals.

Using the immunoSEQ multiplex PCR assay, the TCRB and TCRAD loci were amplified from a standardized quantity of quality-controlled genomic DNA. Amplicons spanned the V(D)J region at a length sufficient to cover the CDR3 and identify V and J genes. Through the commercial immunoSEQ service, the amplicons were sequenced on an Illumina platform. The paper's processing steps were these. Primer bias and sequencing errors were corrected using previously described methods, and TCRAD and TCRB definitions followed the IMGT database. immunoSEQ Analyzer 3.0 and VDJTools were used for repertoire analysis, which covered basic statistics, V/J segment usage, diversity estimates, rarefaction and pairwise overlap. Diversity was estimated using the Chao1, ChaoE, Efron-Thisted, Shannon and inverse Simpson indices, and was also estimated on datasets down-sampled to the size of the smallest sample. Repertoire overlap used strict matching of CDR3 nucleotide sequence, V gene and J gene, with Jaccard-based multidimensional scaling clustering. The source is immuneACCESS, and TCRdb retained only in-frame sequences with V and J called. Part of the clones is not carried over; for the studies checked, unresolved V genes explain less than half of this, and the remainder is unexplained. For V, J and clone size, that table is used; D and trimming come from the DNA. Counted in this sample were about 120,000 clones; more than 90% of them appeared once. The ten largest clones add up to 0.02% to 0.025% of the sample.

As for this clone: There is no known antigen for this receptor. No per-base quality is available; no much larger clone lies one base away.

The CDR3, cysteine through phenylalanine, is 16 amino acids long. Only the CDR3 portion is preserved as DNA: 48 bases, with reading frame beginning at the first base. Deletion took 1 base off V and 0 bases off J, with a span of 11 bases between the germline ends. The CDR1 and CDR2 encoded by the germline V gene are SGHTA and FQGNSA. Thymus tissue was collected as surgical resects that were removed during corrective cardiac surgery. The donors were immunologically healthy infants in Finland who had open corrective cardiac surgery for congenital heart defects. Thymocytes were freed from the tissue by mechanical means and kept at -70 degrees C as pellets of roughly 9-34 million cells. A QIAsymphony instrument was used to extract genomic DNA from the frozen cell pellets.

Rearrangement joined TRBV7-2 to TRBJ2-3; perhaps TRBD1 is the D gene, with 6 bases matching. The receptor was isolated from a boy under three years old with a congenital heart defect but otherwise immunologically healthy. The sample taken for sequencing was thymus tissue. The CDR3 reads CASSLVQGKSTDTQYF. The DNA is as follows: TGTGCCAGCAGCTTAGTTCAGGGGAAGAGCACAGATACGCAGTATTTT.